This TCR beta chain was captured by sequencing in a study of T cell responses to AZD1222 COVID-19 vaccine. Method: immunoSEQ multiplex PCR; TCRdb's copy keeps in-frame clones and lacks some. The data contain 150,000 or so clones, over 80% of them singletons. Overall study results and limits: Nearly half of the spike-specific TCRs reportedly recognize variant regions that carry no mutations. Across the whole spike, CD4 TCRs peaked at regions 160-218 and 743-854. Among AZD1222 vaccinees, only five or six were seropositive at baseline. A mostly white British donor set with more females was recruited, and clonal diversity was possibly underestimated.

In regard to this clone: The antigen is not known.

This clonotype was obtained from an adult in good health. Sample: peripheral blood, taken on day 0 of AZD1222 vaccination.

The chain's CDR3 is CASSIRLAGFEQFF. In DNA, the CDR3 is TGTGCCAGTAGTATCCGCCTAGCGGGGTTTGAGCAGTTCTTC. The rearrangement links TRBV19 to TRBJ2-1; 9 positions agree with TRBD2. The CDR3 covers 14 residues. Looked up from germline, CDR1 is LNHDA and CDR2 is SQIVND (reference sequence). V shed 3 bases and J 9 bases; nucleotides not matched to a gene: 6.